The following is a T cell receptor (beta chain) sequence with its context. This record comes from a study of T cell responses to AZD1222 COVID-19 vaccine. The data were produced by immunoSEQ multiplex PCR, yet TCRdb's version contains in-frame clones alone and is incomplete. The repertoire holds 110,000 or so clones, with 85% to 90% as singletons. The junction had 8 bases not matched to a gene; V was cut back by 3 bases and J by 8 bases. In germline, CDR1 is SGHRS, CDR2 YFSETQ. This CDR3 is built from 16 residues. The sample in question was peripheral blood, obtained on day 0 of AZD1222 vaccination. The TCR sequence derives from an adult in good health. The rearrangement links TRBV5-1 to TRBJ1-6, with 10 positions matching TRBD1. CDR3 loop: CASSSDPGQGYSPLHF. As DNA, the CDR3 is TGCGCCAGCAGCTCTGATCCGGGACAGGGGTATTCACCCCTCCACTTT.